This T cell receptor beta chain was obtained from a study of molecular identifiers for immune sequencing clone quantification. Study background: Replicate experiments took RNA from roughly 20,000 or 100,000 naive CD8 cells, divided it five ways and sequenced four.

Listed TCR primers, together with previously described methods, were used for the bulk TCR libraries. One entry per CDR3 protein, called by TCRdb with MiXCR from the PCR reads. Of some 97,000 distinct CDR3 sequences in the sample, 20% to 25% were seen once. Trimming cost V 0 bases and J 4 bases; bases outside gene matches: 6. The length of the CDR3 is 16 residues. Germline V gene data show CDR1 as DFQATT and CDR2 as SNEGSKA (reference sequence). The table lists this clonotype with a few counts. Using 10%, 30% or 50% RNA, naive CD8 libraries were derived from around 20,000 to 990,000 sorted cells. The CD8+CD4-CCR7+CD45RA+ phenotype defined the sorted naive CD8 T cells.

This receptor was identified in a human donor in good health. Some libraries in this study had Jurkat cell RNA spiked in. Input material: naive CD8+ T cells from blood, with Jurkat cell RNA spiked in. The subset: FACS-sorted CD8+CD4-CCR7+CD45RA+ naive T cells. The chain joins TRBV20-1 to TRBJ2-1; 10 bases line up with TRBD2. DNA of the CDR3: TGCAGTGCTAGAGATTTAAGGACTAGCGGTTACAATGAGCAGTTCTTC. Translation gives CSARDLRTSGYNEQFF.